The sequence of this T cell receptor (beta chain) was determined in a study of control samples from healthy donors and cancer patients. This table comes from immunoSEQ multiplex PCR, and its TCRdb copy is limited to in-frame clones, with some not included. Of 350,000 to 450,000 clones listed, roughly 90% are singletons. Germline CDR1 is MRHNA and CDR2 is SNTAGT. V lost 4 bases, J lost 4 bases, and 8 bases lay in between. The CDR3 extends over 13 amino acids. The sequencing sample was made of PBMCs. The gene calls are TRBV6-4 and TRBJ1-5; the D is unclear. This TCR was recovered from a man aged 35-49 years with head and neck cancer. This CDR3 reads CASSVERNQPQHF. The CDR3 DNA reads TGTGCCAGCAGTGTAGAAAGGAATCAGCCCCAGCATTTT.